This T cell receptor (beta chain) comes out of a study of T-cell reconstitution after alpha-beta-depleted transplantation in children. Study results and limitations: Some patients' high day-60 TCRbeta diversity was attributed to recipient cells surviving conditioning. When one year had passed after transplant, most T-cell counts and diversity came from newly produced T cells. It was reported that alpha-beta T cells came from several hundred expanded graft clones (about two months after transplant).

To note about this clonotype: No antigen is known for it.

The junction had 8 bases not matched to a gene; V was cut back by 4 bases and J by 8 bases. The CDR3 loop spans 13 amino acids. The germline V gene encodes CDR1 SGDLS and CDR2 YYNGEE. Unique molecular identifiers were incorporated when the TCRbeta library was constructed. TCRdb passed the PCR reads through MiXCR, listing each CDR3 protein once. The table lists around 270,000 distinct CDR3 sequences, 6% to 10% of them singletons. The specimen comprised peripheral blood, sampled 360 days after TCRalphabeta/CD19-depleted stem cell transplant. The chain combines TRBV9 with TRBJ1-2, with 7 bases aligning to TRBD1. This receptor was taken from a female patient aged 2-15 years who had a stem cell transplant for Fanconi anemia, so the T cells may come from the graft donor. The CDR3 is CASSPTGFLGYTF. The CDR3 DNA reads TGTGCCAGCAGCCCGACAGGGTTTCTAGGCTACACCTTC.